This T cell receptor (beta chain) came from a study of T cell responses to AZD1222 COVID-19 vaccine. V lost 2 bases and J lost 7, with 15 bases in between. CDR1 WSHSY and CDR2 SAAADI come from the germline V gene. The CDR3 runs 14 residues. The data were produced by immunoSEQ multiplex PCR, yet TCRdb's version contains in-frame clones alone and is incomplete. The top ten clones hold 7.9% of a sample with over 100,000 clones, roughly 85% of them seen once. The starting material was peripheral blood, obtained 28 days after the second dose of the MenACWY control vaccine. This chain connects TRBV10-2 to TRBJ2-7; D perhaps matches TRBD1 (7 bases). This TCR came from an adult who received the MenACWY meningococcal vaccine as a control. CDR3 loop: CASSEARPGGEQYV. The CDR3 DNA follows: TGCGCCAGCAGTGAGGCCCGCCCAGGGGGGGAGCAGTACGTC.